A single sample is the source of the 13 T cell receptor beta chains below, sequenced in a study of T-cell reconstitution after alpha-beta-depleted transplantation in children. The TCRbeta library incorporated unique molecular identifiers. A single record per CDR3 protein comes from TCRdb applying MiXCR to the PCR reads. Of approximately 290,000 distinct CDR3 sequences in the sample, roughly 11% were seen once. The sequencing here drew on peripheral blood, taken 180 days after TCRalphabeta/CD19-depleted stem cell transplant. The receptors were sampled from a male patient between 2 and 10 years old who had a stem cell transplant for chronic granulomatous disease, so the T cells may come from the graft donor.

This clonotype turned up a few times. This may arise from a read error, as a much more abundant clone is one base away. The genes are TRBV20-1 and TRBJ2-1; 11 bases line up with TRBD2. CDR3 length: 16 amino acids. Germline CDR1 reads DFQATT; CDR2 reads SNEGSKA (reference sequence). The CDR3 here is CCARDPLAGGYNEQFF. Written as DNA, the CDR3 is TGCTGTGCTAGAGACCCCCTAGCGGGAGGCTACAATGAGCAGTTCTTC.

This clonotype was seen at least ten times. The chain employs TRBV7-8 and TRBJ2-4; 7 bases are a match to TRBD1. V dropped 0 bases and J dropped 2; count of bases not matched to a gene: 13. CDR3 length equals 19 residues. Germline loops: CDR1 SGHVS, CDR2 FQNEAQ. CDR3 DNA: TGTGCCAGCAGCTTAGCCCTTACCCGACAGGGTGTAACCAAAAACATTCAGTACTTC. Amino acid sequence: CASSLALTRQGVTKNIQYF.

This clonotype occurred many times. The chain combines TRBV14 with TRBJ2-5, with D hard to call. Germline CDR1 and CDR2: SGHDN and FVKESK. V gave up 4 bases and J gave up 4 bases, with 13 bases separating them. The CDR3 has 14 residues. CDR3 nucleotide sequence: TGTGCCAGCAGCCTATACACGGGTCCAGAGACCCAGTACTTC. Amino acids: CASSLYTGPETQYF.

This clonotype came up many times. This chain uses TRBV7-9 with TRBJ1-1; D remains unclear. The CDR3 extends over 14 amino acids. CDR1 is SEHNR and CDR2 is FQNEAQ in the germline V gene (reference sequence). Trimming took 1 base from V and 1 from J, leaving 7 bases between them. The DNA for the CDR3 is TGTGCCAGCAGCTTAGTTCAGCGGAACACTGAAGCTTTCTTT. Amino acid sequence: CASSLVQRNTEAFF.

This clonotype was counted ten times or more. V is TRBV5-1 and J is TRBJ2-5; no clear D. The germline CDR1 and CDR2 sequences are SGHRS and YFSETQ. This CDR3 comprises 14 residues. The V gene lost 4 bases and the J gene lost 0 bases, with 10 bases spanning the gap. Here the CDR3 DNA reads TGCGCCAGCAGCATGGGTCTAAACCAAGAGACCCAGTACTTC. Amino acids: CASSMGLNQETQYF.

This clonotype was counted at least ten times. In DNA form, the CDR3 reads TGCAGCGTTGAAGACGGCAGGGGGACAGATACGCAGTATTTT. This translates into CSVEDGRGTDTQYF. The J gene is TRBJ2-3, the V gene TRBV29-1, with 7 nucleotides matching TRBD1. Germline-derived CDR1 and CDR2 are SQVTM and ANQGSEA. The CDR3 runs 14 residues. V dropped 0 bases and J dropped 3; count of bases not matched to a gene: 3.

This clonotype was picked up many times. The chain employs TRBV6-5 and TRBJ1-5, with TRBD1 identical over 10 bases. Germline loops: CDR1 MNHEY, CDR2 SVGAGI. CDR3 length: 14 amino acids. V trimming: 6 bases; J trimming: 5 bases; junction bases outside the gene matches: 4. CDR3 sequence (DNA): TGTGCCAGCAGCTACGGACAGGGGGATCAGCCCCAGCATTTT. As protein: CASSYGQGDQPQHF.

This clonotype was counted at least ten times. The chain combines TRBV2 with TRBJ2-1, with TRBD2 matching 10 bases. The CDR3 spans 17 residues. The V and J ends lost 3 bases and 6 bases, in that order; junction bases with no gene match: 11. Per the germline V gene, CDR1 is SNHLY and CDR2 is FYNNEI. CDR3 nucleotide sequence: TGTGCCAGCAGTGATCTCGAGGGACTAGCGTGGGGCAATGAGCAGTTCTTC. Amino acid sequence: CASSDLEGLAWGNEQFF. Using reference TRBV2 and TRBJ2-1 for the parts outside the CDR3, the full variable domain is EPEVTQTPSHQVTQMGQEVILRCVPISNHLYFYWYRQILGQKVEFLVSFYNNEISEKSEIFDDQFSVERPDGSNFTLKIRSTKLEDSAMYFCASSDLEGLAWGNEQFFGPGTRLTVL.

The rearrangement links TRBV5-6 to TRBJ2-1, with 9 nucleotides matching TRBD1. With V trimmed by 4 bases and J by 4 bases, 9 bases remained unmatched. The germline gives CDR1 SGHDT, CDR2 YYEEEE. The CDR3 length is 16 residues. This CDR3 reads CASSRDWTGAYNEQFF. The DNA for the CDR3 is TGTGCCAGCAGCCGGGACTGGACAGGGGCTTACAATGAGCAGTTCTTC.

This clonotype has just a few counts. This sequence joins TRBV27 and TRBJ2-7, with TRBD2 matching 9 bases. In germline, CDR1 is MNHEY, CDR2 SMNVEV (reference sequence). The CDR3 sequence is 14 residues long. V was clipped by 3 bases and J by 5 bases; unmatched bases: 5. This CDR3 is CASSFSTSGNEQYF. The CDR3 DNA sequence: TGTGCCAGCAGTTTTTCGACTAGCGGAAACGAGCAGTACTTC.

This clonotype was observed at least ten times. This chain links TRBV10-2 with TRBJ2-7, with D hard to call. Trimming removed 6 bases from V and 3 bases from J, with 9 bases in between. Germline lookup yields CDR1 WSHSY and CDR2 SAAADI. This CDR3 contains 12 residues. This CDR3 is CASSNLGYEQYF. The CDR3 nucleotides are TGCGCCAGCAGCAACCTTGGCTACGAGCAGTACTTC.

This clonotype was seen many times. The rearrangement links TRBV12-3 or TRBV12-4 to TRBJ2-7; D not certain. This CDR3 has 14 residues. The V gene lost 1 base and the J gene lost 1 base, with 8 bases spanning the gap. CDR3 loop: CASSLGVASYEQYF. The CDR3 DNA reads TGTGCCAGCAGTTTAGGTGTGGCTTCCTACGAGCAGTACTTC.

This clonotype was counted at least ten times. The chain is built from TRBV6-1 and TRBJ2-2, with 11 bases aligning to TRBD2. From germline, CDR1 is MNHNS and CDR2 SASEGT. CDR3 length: 16 amino acids. The J segment lost 7 bases and the V segment lost 6 bases, leaving 10 bases of the junction unmatched. CDR3 amino acids: CASRESGLAANGELFF. CDR3 coding DNA: TGTGCCAGCAGGGAGTCGGGACTAGCGGCTAACGGGGAGCTGTTTTTT.